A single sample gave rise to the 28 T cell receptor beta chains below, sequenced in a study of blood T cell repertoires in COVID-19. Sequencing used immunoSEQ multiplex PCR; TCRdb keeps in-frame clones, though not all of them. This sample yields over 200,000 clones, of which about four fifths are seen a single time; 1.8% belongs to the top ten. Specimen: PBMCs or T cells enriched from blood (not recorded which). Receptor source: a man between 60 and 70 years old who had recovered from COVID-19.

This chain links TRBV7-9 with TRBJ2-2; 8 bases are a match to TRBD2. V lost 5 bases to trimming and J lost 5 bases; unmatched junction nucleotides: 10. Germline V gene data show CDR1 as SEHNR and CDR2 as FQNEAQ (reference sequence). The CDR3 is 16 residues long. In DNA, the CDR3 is TGTGCCAGCAGCGAACGACCGCGGGGGGTAACCGGGGAGCTGTTTTTT. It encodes CASSERPRGVTGELFF.

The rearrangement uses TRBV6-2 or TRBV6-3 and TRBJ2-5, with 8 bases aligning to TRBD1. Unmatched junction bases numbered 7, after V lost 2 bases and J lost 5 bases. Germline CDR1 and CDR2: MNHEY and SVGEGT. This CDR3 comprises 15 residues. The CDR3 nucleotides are TGTGCCAGCAGTTACAATGGACAGGGTTGGGAGACCCAGTACTTC. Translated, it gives CASSYNGQGWETQYF.

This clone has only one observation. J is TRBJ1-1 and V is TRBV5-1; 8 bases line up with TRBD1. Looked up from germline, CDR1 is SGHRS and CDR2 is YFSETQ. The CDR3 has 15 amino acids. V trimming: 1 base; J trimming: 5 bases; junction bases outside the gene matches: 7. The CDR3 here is CASSLSRGPGTEAFF. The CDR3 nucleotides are TGCGCCAGCAGCTTGAGCAGGGGGCCAGGGACTGAAGCTTTCTTT.

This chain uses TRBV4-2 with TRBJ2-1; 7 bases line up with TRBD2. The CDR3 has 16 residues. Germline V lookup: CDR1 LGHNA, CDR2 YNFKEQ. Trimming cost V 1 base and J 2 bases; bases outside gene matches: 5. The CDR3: CASSQGAAGTYNEQFF. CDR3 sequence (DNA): TGTGCCAGCAGCCAAGGCGCAGCGGGGACCTACAATGAGCAGTTCTTC.

The CDR3: CASSSTSGATSYEQYF. The CDR3 DNA sequence: TGTGCCAGCAGCTCAACTAGCGGGGCAACCTCCTACGAGCAGTACTTC. The chain is built from TRBV4-2 and TRBJ2-7, with 10 bases that match TRBD2. Germline CDR1 is LGHNA and CDR2 is YNFKEQ. V trimming: 5 bases; J trimming: 0 bases; junction bases outside the gene matches: 7. The CDR3 is 16 amino acids.

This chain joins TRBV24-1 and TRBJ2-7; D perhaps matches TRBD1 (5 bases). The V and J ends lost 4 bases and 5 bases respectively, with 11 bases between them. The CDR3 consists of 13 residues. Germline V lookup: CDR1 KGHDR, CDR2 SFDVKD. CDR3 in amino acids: CATSEPTVNEQYF. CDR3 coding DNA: TGTGCCACCAGTGAACCGACAGTGAACGAGCAGTACTTC.

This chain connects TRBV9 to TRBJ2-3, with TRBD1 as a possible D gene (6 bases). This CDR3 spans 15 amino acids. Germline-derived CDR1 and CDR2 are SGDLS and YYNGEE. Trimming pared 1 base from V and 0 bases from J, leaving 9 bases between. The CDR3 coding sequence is TGTGCCAGCAGCGTAATAGGACAGAGCACAGATACGCAGTATTTT. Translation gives CASSVIGQSTDTQYF. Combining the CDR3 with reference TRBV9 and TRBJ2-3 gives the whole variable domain DSGVTQTPKHLITATGQRVTLRCSPRSGDLSVYWYQQSLDQGLQFLIQYYNGEERAKGNILERFSAQQFPDLHSELNLSSLELGDSALYFCASSVIGQSTDTQYFGPGTRLTVL.

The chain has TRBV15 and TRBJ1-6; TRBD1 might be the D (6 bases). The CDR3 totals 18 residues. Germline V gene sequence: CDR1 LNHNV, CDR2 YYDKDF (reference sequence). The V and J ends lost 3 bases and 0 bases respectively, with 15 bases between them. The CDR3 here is CATSRVTGFSSYNSPLHF. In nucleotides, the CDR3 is TGTGCCACCAGCAGGGTCACAGGGTTTAGCTCCTATAATTCACCCCTCCACTTT.

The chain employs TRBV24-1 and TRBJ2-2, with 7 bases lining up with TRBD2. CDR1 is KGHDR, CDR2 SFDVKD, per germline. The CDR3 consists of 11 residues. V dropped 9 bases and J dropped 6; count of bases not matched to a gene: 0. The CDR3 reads CATGRAGELFF. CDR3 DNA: TGTGCCACCGGGAGGGCCGGGGAGCTGTTTTTT.

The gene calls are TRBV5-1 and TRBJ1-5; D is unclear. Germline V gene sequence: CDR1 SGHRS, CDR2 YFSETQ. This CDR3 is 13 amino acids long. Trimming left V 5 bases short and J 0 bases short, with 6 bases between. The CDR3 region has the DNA TGCGCCAGCAGGGCAGATAGCAATCAGCCCCAGCATTTT. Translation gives CASRADSNQPQHF. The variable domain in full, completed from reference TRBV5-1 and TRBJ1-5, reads KAGVTQTPRYLIKTRGQQVTLSCSPISGHRSVSWYQQTPGQGLQFLFEYFSETQRNKGNFPGRFSGRQFSNSRSEMNVSTLELGDSALYLCASRADSNQPQHFGDGTRLSIL.

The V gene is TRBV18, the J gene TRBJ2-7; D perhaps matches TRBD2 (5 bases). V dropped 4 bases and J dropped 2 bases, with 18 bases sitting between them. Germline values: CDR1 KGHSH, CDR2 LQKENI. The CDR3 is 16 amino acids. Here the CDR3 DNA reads TGTGCCAGCTCACAGGAGGCCGTCAGCCGAGCCTACGAGCAGTACTTC. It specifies CASSQEAVSRAYEQYF.

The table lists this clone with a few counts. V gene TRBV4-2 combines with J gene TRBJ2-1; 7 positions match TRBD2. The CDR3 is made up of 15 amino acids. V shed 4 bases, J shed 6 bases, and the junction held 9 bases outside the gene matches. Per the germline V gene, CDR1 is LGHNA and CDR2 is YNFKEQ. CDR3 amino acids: CASSLPSGSPNEQFF. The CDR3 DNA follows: TGTGCCAGCAGCCTGCCTAGCGGATCACCCAATGAGCAGTTCTTC.

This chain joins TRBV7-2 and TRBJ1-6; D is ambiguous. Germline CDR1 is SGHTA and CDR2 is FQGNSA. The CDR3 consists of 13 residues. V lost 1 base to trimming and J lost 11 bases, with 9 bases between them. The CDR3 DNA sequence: TGTGCCAGCAGCTTAGATCCAGATACACCCCTCCACTTT. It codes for CASSLDPDTPLHF.

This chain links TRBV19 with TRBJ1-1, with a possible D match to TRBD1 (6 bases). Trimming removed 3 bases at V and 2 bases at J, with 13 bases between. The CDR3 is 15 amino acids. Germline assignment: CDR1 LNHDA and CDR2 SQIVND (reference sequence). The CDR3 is CASSIGGLANTEAFF. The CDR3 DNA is TGTGCCAGTAGTATCGGGGGGCTTGCCAACACTGAAGCTTTCTTT.

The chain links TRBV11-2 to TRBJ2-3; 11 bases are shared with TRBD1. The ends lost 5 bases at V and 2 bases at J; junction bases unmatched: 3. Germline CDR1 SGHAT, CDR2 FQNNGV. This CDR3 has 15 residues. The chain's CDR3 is CASSRDRGTTDTQYF. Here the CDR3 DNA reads TGTGCCAGCAGCCGGGACAGGGGGACCACAGATACGCAGTATTTT.

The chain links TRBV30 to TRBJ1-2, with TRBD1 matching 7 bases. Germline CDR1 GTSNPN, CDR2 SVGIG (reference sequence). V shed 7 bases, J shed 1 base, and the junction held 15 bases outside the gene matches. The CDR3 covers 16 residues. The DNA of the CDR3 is TGTGCCTCCCGGGCGTTCCTGGACAGGAGTAACTATGGCTACACCTTC. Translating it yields CASRAFLDRSNYGYTF.

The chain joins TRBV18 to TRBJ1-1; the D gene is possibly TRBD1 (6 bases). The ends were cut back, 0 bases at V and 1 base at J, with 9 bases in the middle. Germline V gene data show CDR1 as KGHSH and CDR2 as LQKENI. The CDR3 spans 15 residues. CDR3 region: CASSPPGTKNTEAFF. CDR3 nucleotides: TGTGCCAGCTCACCACCGGGGACAAAGAACACTGAAGCTTTCTTT.

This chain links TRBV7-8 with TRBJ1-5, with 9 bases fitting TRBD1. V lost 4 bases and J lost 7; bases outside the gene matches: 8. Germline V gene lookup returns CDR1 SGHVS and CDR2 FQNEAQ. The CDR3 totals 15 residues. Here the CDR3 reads CASSSDGQGRQPQHF. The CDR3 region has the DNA TGTGCCAGCAGCTCCGATGGACAGGGGAGACAGCCCCAGCATTTT.

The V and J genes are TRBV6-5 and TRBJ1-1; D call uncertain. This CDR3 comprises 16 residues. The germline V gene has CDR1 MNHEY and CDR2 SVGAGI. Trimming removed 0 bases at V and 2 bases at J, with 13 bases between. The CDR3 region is CASSYSQRATNTEAFF. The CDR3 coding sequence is TGTGCCAGCAGTTACTCTCAGAGGGCGACAAACACTGAAGCTTTCTTT.

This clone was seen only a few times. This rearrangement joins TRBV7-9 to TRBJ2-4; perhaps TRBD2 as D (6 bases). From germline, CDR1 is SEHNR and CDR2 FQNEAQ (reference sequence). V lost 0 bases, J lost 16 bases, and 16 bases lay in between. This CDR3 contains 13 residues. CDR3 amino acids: CASSLAGTPGEYF. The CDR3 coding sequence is TGTGCCAGCAGCTTAGCGGGGACGCCGGGAGAATACTTC.

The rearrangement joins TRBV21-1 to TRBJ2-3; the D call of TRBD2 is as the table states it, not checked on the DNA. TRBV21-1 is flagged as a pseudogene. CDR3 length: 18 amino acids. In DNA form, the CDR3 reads TGTGCCAGCAGCAGGGGGGCCCGACTAGCGGACGTGGGAGATACGCAGTATTTT. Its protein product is CASSRGARLADVGDTQYF.

The CDR3 DNA is TGTGCCAGCAGCTTGGTACCCCAGCGGGGGGGTTACGAGCAGTACTTC. It yields the protein CASSLVPQRGGYEQYF. The V gene is TRBV5-6, the J gene TRBJ2-7, with 10 bases matching TRBD2. The CDR3 covers 16 residues. Unmatched junction bases numbered 7, after V lost 0 bases and J lost 4 bases. Germline V gene sequence: CDR1 SGHDT, CDR2 YYEEEE.

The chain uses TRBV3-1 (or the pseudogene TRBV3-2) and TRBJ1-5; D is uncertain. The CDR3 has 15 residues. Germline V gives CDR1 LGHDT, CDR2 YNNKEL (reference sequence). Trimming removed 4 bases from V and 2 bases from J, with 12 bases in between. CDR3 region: CASSRGLLGNQPQHF. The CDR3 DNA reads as TGTGCCAGCAGCCGCGGGCTCTTGGGCAATCAGCCCCAGCATTTT.

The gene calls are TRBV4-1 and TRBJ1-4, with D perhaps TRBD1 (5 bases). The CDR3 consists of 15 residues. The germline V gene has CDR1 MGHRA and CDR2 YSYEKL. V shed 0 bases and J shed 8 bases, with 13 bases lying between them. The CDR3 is CASSQDPRVGEKLFF. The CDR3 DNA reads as TGCGCCAGCAGCCAAGATCCCAGGGTAGGGGAAAAACTGTTTTTT.

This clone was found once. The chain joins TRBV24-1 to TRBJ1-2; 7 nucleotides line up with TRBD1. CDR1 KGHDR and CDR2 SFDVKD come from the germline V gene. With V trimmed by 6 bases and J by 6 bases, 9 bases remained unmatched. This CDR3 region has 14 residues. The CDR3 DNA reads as TGTGCCACCAGTCAACAGGGGCAGGGAAATGGCTACACCTTC. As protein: CATSQQGQGNGYTF.

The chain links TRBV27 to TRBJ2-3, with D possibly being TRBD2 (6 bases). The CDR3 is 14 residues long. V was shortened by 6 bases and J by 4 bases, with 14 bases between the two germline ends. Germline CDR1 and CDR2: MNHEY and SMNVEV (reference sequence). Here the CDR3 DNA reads TGTGCCAGCAGGCGACTAGTTTTCCCAGATACGCAGTATTTT. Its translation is CASRRLVFPDTQYF.

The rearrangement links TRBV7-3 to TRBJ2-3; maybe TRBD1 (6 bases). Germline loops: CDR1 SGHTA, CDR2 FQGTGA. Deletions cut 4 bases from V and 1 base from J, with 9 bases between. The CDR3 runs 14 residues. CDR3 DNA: TGTGCCAGCAGCTCTGGACAGCGCACAGATACGCAGTATTTT. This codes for CASSSGQRTDTQYF. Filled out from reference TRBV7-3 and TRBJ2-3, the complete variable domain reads GAGVSQTPSNKVTEKGKYVELRCDPISGHTALYWYRQSLGQGPEFLIYFQGTGAADDSGLPNDRFFAVRPEGSVSTLKIQRTERGDSAVYLCASSSGQRTDTQYFGPGTRLTVL.

DNA of the CDR3: TGTGCCAGCAGCTTAGCCCTAGCGGGGGGGCCGGATACGCAGTATTTT. Amino acids: CASSLALAGGPDTQYF. The chain is built from TRBV7-8 and TRBJ2-3; 12 positions match TRBD2. Germline V lookup: CDR1 SGHVS, CDR2 FQNEAQ. The junction had 4 bases not matched to a gene; V was cut back by 0 bases and J by 6 bases. CDR3 length: 16 residues.